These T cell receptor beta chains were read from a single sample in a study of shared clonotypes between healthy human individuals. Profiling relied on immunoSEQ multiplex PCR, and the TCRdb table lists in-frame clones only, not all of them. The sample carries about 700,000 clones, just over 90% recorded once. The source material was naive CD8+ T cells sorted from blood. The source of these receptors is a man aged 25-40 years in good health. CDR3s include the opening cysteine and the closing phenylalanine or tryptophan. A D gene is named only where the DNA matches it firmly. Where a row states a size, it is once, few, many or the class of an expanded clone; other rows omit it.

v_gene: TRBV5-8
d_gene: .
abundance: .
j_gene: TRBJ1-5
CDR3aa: CASSLENSNQPQHF
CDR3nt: TGTGCCAGCAGCTTGGAGAATAGCAATCAGCCCCAGCATTTT

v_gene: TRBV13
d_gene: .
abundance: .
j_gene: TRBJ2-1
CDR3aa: CASSPGLSYNEQFF
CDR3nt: TGTGCCAGCAGCCCGGGTCTCTCGTACAATGAGCAGTTCTTC

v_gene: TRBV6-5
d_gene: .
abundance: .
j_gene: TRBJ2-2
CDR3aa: CASSYSYTGELFF
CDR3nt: TGTGCCAGCAGTTACTCCTACACCGGGGAGCTGTTTTTT

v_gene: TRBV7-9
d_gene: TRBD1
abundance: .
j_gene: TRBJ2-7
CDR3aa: CASSFTGAEQYF
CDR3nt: TGTGCCAGCAGCTTTACAGGGGCCGAGCAGTACTTC

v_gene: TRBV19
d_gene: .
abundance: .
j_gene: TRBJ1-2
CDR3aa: CASSFTVGDYGYTF
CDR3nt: TGTGCCAGTAGTTTTACAGTCGGCGACTATGGCTACACCTTC

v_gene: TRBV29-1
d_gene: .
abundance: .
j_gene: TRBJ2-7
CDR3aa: CSVVFREQYF
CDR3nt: TGCAGCGTTGTGTTCCGGGAGCAGTACTTC

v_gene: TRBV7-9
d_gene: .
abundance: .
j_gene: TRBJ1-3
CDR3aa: CASSESWKGNGNTIYF
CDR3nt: TGTGCCAGCAGCGAGTCATGGAAAGGCAACGGAAACACCATATATTTT

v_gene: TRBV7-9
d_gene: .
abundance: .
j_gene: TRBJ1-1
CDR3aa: CASRPGTDQAFF
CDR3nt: TGTGCCAGCAGACCAGGGACGGATCAAGCTTTCTTT

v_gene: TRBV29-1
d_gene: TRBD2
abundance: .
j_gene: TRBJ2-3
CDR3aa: CSARGTSFYTQYF
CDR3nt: TGCAGCGCGAGAGGGACTAGTTTTTATACGCAGTATTTT

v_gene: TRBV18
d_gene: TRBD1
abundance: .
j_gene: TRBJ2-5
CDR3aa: CASSPLEKQTGTVQETQYF
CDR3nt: TGTGCCAGCTCACCGCTTGAAAAGCAGACCGGGACAGTACAAGAGACCCAGTACTTC

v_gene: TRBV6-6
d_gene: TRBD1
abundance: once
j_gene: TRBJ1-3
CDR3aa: CASSPTGVGNTIYF
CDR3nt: TGTGCCAGCAGCCCCACAGGGGTAGGAAACACCATATATTTT

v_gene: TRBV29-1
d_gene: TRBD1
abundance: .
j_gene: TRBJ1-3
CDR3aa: CSVRTGRNTIYF
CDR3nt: TGCAGCGTTCGGACAGGGAGAAACACCATATATTTT

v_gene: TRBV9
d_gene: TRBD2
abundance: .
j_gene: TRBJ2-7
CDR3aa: CASSAGGLAGYEQYF
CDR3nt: TGTGCCAGCAGCGCGGGGGGACTAGCGGGCTACGAGCAGTACTTC

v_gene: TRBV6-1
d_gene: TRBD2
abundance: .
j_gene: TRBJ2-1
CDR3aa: CASSEAEGGPNEQFF
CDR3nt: TGTGCCAGCAGTGAAGCAGAGGGAGGGCCGAATGAGCAGTTCTTC

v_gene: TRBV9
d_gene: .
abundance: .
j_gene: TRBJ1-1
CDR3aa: CASSHGEGGWTEAFF
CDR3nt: TGTGCCAGCAGCCACGGGGAAGGTGGGTGGACTGAAGCTTTCTTT

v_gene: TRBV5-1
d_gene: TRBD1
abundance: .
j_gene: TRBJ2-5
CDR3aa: CASSSNRGEYQETQYF
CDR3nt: TGCGCCAGCAGCTCGAACAGGGGGGAATACCAAGAGACCCAGTACTTC

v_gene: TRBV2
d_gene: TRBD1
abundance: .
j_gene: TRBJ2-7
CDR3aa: CASSDGDSTYEQYF
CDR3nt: TGTGCCAGCAGCGACGGGGACAGTACCTACGAGCAGTACTTC

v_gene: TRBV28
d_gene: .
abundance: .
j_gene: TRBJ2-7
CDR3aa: CASSPHPDSYSYEQYF
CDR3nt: TGTGCCAGCAGTCCCCACCCGGACAGTTACTCCTACGAGCAGTACTTC

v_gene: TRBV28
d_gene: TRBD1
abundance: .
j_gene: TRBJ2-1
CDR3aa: CAVPLGPTGANEQFF
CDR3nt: TGTGCCGTTCCGCTGGGCCCGACAGGGGCTAATGAGCAGTTCTTC

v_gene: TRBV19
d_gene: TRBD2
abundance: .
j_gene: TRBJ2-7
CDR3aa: CASSASGSYYEQYF
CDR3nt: TGTGCCAGTAGCGCTAGCGGGAGCTACTACGAGCAGTACTTC

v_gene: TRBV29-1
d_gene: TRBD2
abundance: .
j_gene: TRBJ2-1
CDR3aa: CSGGASGIDEQFF
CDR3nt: TGCAGCGGGGGGGCTAGCGGGATTGATGAGCAGTTCTTC